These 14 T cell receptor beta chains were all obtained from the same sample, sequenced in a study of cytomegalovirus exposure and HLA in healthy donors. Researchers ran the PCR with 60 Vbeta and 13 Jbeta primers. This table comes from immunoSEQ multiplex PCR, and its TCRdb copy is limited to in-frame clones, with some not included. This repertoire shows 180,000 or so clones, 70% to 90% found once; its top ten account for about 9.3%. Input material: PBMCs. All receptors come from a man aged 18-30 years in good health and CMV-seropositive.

The CDR3 nucleotides are TGTGCCAGCAGTGTAGAGGGGGGGGGCTACAATGAGCAGTTCTTC. Amino acid sequence: CASSVEGGGYNEQFF. The V call is TRBV6-4, the J call TRBJ2-1, with a possible D match to TRBD2 (7 bases). The ends were cut back, 4 bases at V and 3 bases at J, with 13 bases in the middle. Germline V gives CDR1 MRHNA, CDR2 SNTAGT. The CDR3 is 15 amino acids.

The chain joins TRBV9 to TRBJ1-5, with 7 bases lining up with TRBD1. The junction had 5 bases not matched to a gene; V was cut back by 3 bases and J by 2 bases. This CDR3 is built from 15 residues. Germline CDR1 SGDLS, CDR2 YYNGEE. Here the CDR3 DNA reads TGTGCCAGCAGCGAGGGGGCGTGGGGCAATCAGCCCCAGCATTTT. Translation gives CASSEGAWGNQPQHF.

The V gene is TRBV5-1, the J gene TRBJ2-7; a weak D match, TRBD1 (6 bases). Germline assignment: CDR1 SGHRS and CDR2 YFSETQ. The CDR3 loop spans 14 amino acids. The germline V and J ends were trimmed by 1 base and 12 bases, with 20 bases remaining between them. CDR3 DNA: TGCGCCAGCAGCTTGCAAGGGGGTGCCGATCGATGGTACTTC. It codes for CASSLQGGADRWYF.

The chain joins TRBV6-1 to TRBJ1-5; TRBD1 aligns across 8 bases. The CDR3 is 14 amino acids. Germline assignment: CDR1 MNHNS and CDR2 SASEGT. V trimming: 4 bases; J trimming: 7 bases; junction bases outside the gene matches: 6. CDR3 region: CASSAGQVMQPQHF. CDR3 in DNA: TGTGCCAGCAGTGCGGGACAGGTGATGCAGCCCCAGCATTTT.

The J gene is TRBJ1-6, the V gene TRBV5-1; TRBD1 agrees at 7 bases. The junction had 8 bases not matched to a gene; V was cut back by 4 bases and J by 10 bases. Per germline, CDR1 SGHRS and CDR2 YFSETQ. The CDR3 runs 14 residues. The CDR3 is CASSNGQVRSPLHF. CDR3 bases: TGCGCCAGCAGCAACGGACAGGTCAGGTCACCCCTCCACTTT.

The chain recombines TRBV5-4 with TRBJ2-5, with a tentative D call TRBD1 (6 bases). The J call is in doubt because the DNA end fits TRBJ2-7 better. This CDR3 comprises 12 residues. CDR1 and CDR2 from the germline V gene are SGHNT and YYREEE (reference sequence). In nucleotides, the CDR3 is TGTGCCAGCAGCTTGACAGGGCGCGAGCAGTACTTC. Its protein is CASSLTGREQYF.

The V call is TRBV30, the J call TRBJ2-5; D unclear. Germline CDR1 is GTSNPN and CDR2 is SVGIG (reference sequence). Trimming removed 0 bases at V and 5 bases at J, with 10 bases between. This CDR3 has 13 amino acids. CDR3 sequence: CAWSVSSYETQYF. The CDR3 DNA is TGTGCCTGGAGTGTAAGTTCCTACGAGACCCAGTACTTC. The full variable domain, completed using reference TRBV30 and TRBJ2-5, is SQTIHQWPATLVQPVGSPLSLECTVEGTSNPNLYWYRQAAGRGLQLLFYSVGIGQISSEVPQNLSASRPQDRQFILSSKKLLLSDSGFYLCAWSVSSYETQYFGPGTRLLVL.

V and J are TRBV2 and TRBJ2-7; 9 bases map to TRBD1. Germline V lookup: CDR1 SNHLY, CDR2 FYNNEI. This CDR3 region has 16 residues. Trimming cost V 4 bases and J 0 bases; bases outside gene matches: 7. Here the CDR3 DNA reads TGTGCCAGCAGTGGAAACAGGGGGCTCGGCTCCTACGAGCAGTACTTC. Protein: CASSGNRGLGSYEQYF. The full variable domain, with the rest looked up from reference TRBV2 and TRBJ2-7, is EPEVTQTPSHQVTQMGQEVILRCVPISNHLYFYWYRQILGQKVEFLVSFYNNEISEKSEIFDDQFSVERPDGSNFTLKIRSTKLEDSAMYFCASSGNRGLGSYEQYFGPGTRLTVT.

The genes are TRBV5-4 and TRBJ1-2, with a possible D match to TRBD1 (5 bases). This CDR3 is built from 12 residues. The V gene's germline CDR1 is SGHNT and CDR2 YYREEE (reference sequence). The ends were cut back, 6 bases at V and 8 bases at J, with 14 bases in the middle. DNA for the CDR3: TGTGCCAGCACGCAGGGTGCGGGGGGCTACACCTTC. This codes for CASTQGAGGYTF. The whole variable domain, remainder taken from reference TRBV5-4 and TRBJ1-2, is ETGVTQSPTHLIKTRGQQVTLRCSSQSGHNTVSWYQQALGQGPQFIFQYYREEENGRGNFPPRFSGLQFPNYSSELNVNALELDDSALYLCASTQGAGGYTFGSGTRLTVV.

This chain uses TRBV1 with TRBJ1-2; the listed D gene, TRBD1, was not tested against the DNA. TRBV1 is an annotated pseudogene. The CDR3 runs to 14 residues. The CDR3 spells CTSSQGGRDYGYTF. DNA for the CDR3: TGCACCAGCAGCCAAGGCGGCAGGGATTATGGCTACACCTTC.

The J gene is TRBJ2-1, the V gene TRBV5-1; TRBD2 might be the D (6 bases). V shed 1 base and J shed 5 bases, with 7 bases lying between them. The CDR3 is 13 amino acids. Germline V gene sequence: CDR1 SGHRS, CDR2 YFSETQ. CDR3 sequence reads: CASSLPGDNEQFF. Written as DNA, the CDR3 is TGCGCCAGCAGCTTGCCGGGGGACAATGAGCAGTTCTTC.

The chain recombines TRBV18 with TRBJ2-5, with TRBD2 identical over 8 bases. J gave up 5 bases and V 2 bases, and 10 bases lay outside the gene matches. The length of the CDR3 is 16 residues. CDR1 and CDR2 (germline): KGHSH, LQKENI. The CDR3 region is CASSPRSGGAGETQYF. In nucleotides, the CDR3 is TGTGCCAGCTCACCAAGGTCCGGGGGGGCCGGGGAGACCCAGTACTTC.

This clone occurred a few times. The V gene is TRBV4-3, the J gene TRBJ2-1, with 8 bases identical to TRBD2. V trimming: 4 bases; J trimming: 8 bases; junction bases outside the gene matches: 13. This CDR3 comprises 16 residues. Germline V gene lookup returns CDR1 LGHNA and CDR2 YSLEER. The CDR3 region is CASSLLPGGAWDEQFF. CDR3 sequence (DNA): TGCGCCAGCAGCCTGCTCCCCGGGGGGGCATGGGATGAGCAGTTCTTC.

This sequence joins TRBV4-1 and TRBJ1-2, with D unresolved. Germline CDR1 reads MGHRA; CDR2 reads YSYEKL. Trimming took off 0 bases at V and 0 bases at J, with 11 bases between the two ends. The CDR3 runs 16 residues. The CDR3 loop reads CASSQEIGGPNYGYTF. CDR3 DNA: TGCGCCAGCAGCCAAGAGATCGGCGGCCCTAACTATGGCTACACCTTC.